This entry lists 11 T cell receptor beta chains sequenced from one sample in a study of T cells in tuberculosis (dated by TCRdb to between 2017 and 2018). The label giving this sample's time point can be read as: new active TB diagnosis, blood taken before or within 7 days of starting treatment. Preparation of the library involved the immunoSEQ multiplex PCR assay. TCRdb took this table from immuneACCESS and kept in-frame rearrangements with V and J called. Such tables lack part of the clones; where checked against another copy, unresolved V genes explain under half of the gap, and the rest is unexplained. For this sample the table gives under 35,000 clones, of which under 95% were detected only once. Together, the top ten hold around 7% of the sample. The specimen was PBMCs, collected at tuberculosis diagnosis. The receptor set was obtained from an adult with tuberculosis. Some clones in this sample may be carry-over from other donors' samples.

The J gene is TRBJ1-6, the V gene TRBV28; 10 bases map to TRBD1. This CDR3 spans 17 amino acids. CDR1 is MDHEN, CDR2 SYDVKM, per germline. J lost 6 bases, V lost 5 bases, and 10 bases had no gene match. CDR3 protein: CASSLTGTGVINSPLHF. The CDR3 nucleotides read TGTGCCAGCAGTCTCACCGGGACAGGGGTTATTAATTCACCCCTCCACTTT.

The rearrangement joins TRBV7-7 to TRBJ2-7; possible D gene TRBD2, 7 bases. CDR1 is SSHAT, CDR2 FNYEAQ, per germline (reference sequence). The CDR3 extends over 14 amino acids. Trimming shortened V by 4 bases and J by 7 bases, and 17 bases separated the two germline ends. CDR3 in amino acids: CASSSPGGPWEQYF. The DNA of the CDR3 is TGTGCCAGCAGCTCCCCCGGGGGGCCTTGGGAGCAGTACTTC.

The rearrangement links TRBV4-1 to TRBJ1-1; D perhaps matches TRBD1 (5 bases). Looked up from germline, CDR1 is MGHRA and CDR2 is YSYEKL. The CDR3 length is 15 residues. V lost 3 bases, J lost 2 bases, and 13 bases lay in between. CDR3 sequence: CASSHSWGENTEAFF. In DNA form, the CDR3 reads TGCGCCAGCAGCCATTCCTGGGGGGAAAACACTGAAGCTTTCTTT.

V usage is TRBV6-5 and J usage is TRBJ1-3, with D possibly being TRBD1 (6 bases). CDR1 is MNHEY and CDR2 is SVGAGI in the germline V gene. The CDR3 is made up of 13 amino acids. V dropped 6 bases and J dropped 5 bases, with 11 bases sitting between them. CDR3 protein: CASSTTGRNTIYF. As DNA, the CDR3 is TGTGCCAGCAGCACGACAGGACGAAACACCATATATTTT.

The chain joins TRBV6-1 to TRBJ1-1; D uncertain. The CDR3 totals 14 residues. Trimming pared 6 bases from V and 11 bases from J, leaving 22 bases between. Germline lookup yields CDR1 MNHNS and CDR2 SASEGT. The CDR3 spells CASSVSGPGSGAFF. Written as DNA, the CDR3 is TGTGCCAGCAGCGTATCCGGGCCAGGCTCGGGGGCTTTCTTT.

The chain carries TRBV5-1 and TRBJ2-7; TRBD2 aligns across 11 bases. Germline assignment: CDR1 SGHRS and CDR2 YFSETQ. This CDR3 has 16 amino acids. Losses at the gene ends were 1 base for V and 0 bases for J; bases not matched to a gene: 3. CDR3 loop: CASSLQTSGASYEQYF. CDR3 DNA: TGCGCCAGCAGCTTGCAGACTAGCGGGGCCTCCTACGAGCAGTACTTC.

J is TRBJ2-6 and V is TRBV6-4; D gene ambiguous. The germline V and J ends were trimmed by 4 bases and 5 bases, with 15 bases remaining between them. There are 16 residues in the CDR3. Germline CDR1 reads MRHNA; CDR2 reads SNTAGT. The CDR3 sequence: CASSGTRQSRANVLTF. CDR3 DNA sequence: TGTGCCAGCAGTGGCACACGACAAAGTCGGGCCAACGTCCTGACTTTC.

J is TRBJ2-1 and V is TRBV20-1; D perhaps matches TRBD1 (5 bases). Trimming pared 6 bases from V and 8 bases from J, leaving 11 bases between. The germline V gene has CDR1 DFQATT and CDR2 SNEGSKA (reference sequence). The length of the CDR3 is 11 residues. CDR3 sequence: CSAYRSDEQFF. The CDR3 DNA follows: TGCAGTGCCTACAGGAGCGATGAGCAGTTCTTC.

The V and J genes are TRBV14 and TRBJ2-2; tentative D call: TRBD2 (6 bases). Looked up from germline, CDR1 is SGHDN and CDR2 is FVKESK. V lost 4 bases and J lost 7, with 7 bases in between. The CDR3 extends over 12 amino acids. The DNA for the CDR3 is TGTGCCAGCAGCCCGGGGGTCGGGGAGCTGTTTTTT. Amino acid sequence: CASSPGVGELFF. Drawing the rest from reference TRBV14 and TRBJ2-2, the complete variable domain is EAGVTQFPSHSVIEKGQTVTLRCDPISGHDNLYWYRRVMGKEIKFLLHFVKESKQDESGMPNNRFLAERTGGTYSTLKVQPAELEDSGVYFCASSPGVGELFFGEGSRLTVL.

V and J are TRBV2 and TRBJ1-2; 7 bases agree with TRBD1. Germline V gives CDR1 SNHLY, CDR2 FYNNEI. V was clipped by 5 bases and J by 3 bases; unmatched bases: 3. CDR3 size: 13 residues. This CDR3 reads CASSTDRDYGYTF. In nucleotides, the CDR3 is TGTGCCAGCAGTACCGACAGGGACTATGGCTACACCTTC.

V is TRBV5-1 and J is TRBJ1-3; TRBD1 matches at 7 bases. The CDR3 extends over 16 amino acids. Germline V lookup: CDR1 SGHRS, CDR2 YFSETQ. The V gene end was trimmed by 2 bases and the J gene end by 3 bases; junction bases not matched to a gene: 8. CDR3 coding DNA: TGCGCCAGCAGCTTTGACCACAGGGGAGGTGGAAACACCATATATTTT. Its protein product is CASSFDHRGGGNTIYF.